Shown below are 16 T cell receptor beta chains from a single sample sequenced in a study of T cell responses to AZD1222 COVID-19 vaccine. The assay was immunoSEQ multiplex PCR, and TCRdb's table has in-frame clones only and misses some. The data hold fewer than 300,000 clones, with approximately 93% observed a single time. The sample here was peripheral blood, taken on day 0 of AZD1222 vaccination. The receptor source for this set is an adult in good health.

This clone has a single count. V gene TRBV7-2 combines with J gene TRBJ2-7, with D maybe TRBD2 (6 bases). The CDR3 is 13 amino acids. Trimming shortened V by 0 bases and J by 12 bases, and 15 bases separated the two germline ends. Germline CDR1 is SGHTA and CDR2 is FQGNSA. The CDR3 loop is CASSLAEGRMVYF. Here the CDR3 DNA reads TGTGCCAGCAGCTTAGCGGAGGGGCGAATGGTGTACTTC.

This chain links TRBV4-3 with TRBJ2-1; the D is unclear. The CDR3 contains 15 residues. Germline V gene sequence: CDR1 LGHNA, CDR2 YSLEER. The V end lost 0 bases, the J end lost 0 bases, and 6 bases lay between the germline ends. The CDR3 DNA follows: TGCGCCAGCAGCCAAGAGGCACACTCCTACAATGAGCAGTTCTTC. Amino acid sequence: CASSQEAHSYNEQFF.

The chain links TRBV20-1 to TRBJ1-4; D remains ambiguous. V lost 3 bases, J lost 8 bases, and 13 bases lay in between. Germline CDR1 is DFQATT and CDR2 is SNEGSKA (reference sequence). CDR3 length: 13 residues. The CDR3 region is CSASPGIQEKLFF. The CDR3 DNA is TGCAGTGCTAGTCCGGGGATTCAAGAAAAACTGTTTTTT.

The table lists this clone with a few counts. The chain carries TRBV11-2 and TRBJ2-1; 7 positions agree with TRBD2. Trimming took 3 bases from V and 7 from J; bases not matched to a gene: 12. The CDR3 spans 16 residues. Germline CDR1 is SGHAT and CDR2 is FQNNGV. The CDR3 DNA follows: TGTGCCAGCAGCTTTGGCGGGGAGGGGCTCGGTAATGAGCAGTTCTTC. This gives the protein CASSFGGEGLGNEQFF.

V gene TRBV6-5 combines with J gene TRBJ1-3, with a tentative D call TRBD1 (5 bases). The CDR3 is 15 residues long. Trimming pared 0 bases from V and 11 bases from J, leaving 17 bases between. Looked up from germline, CDR1 is MNHEY and CDR2 is SVGAGI. CDR3 sequence (DNA): TGTGCCAGCAGTTACTCCGGGGCGCTTGGTTACCCCATATATTTT. It translates to CASSYSGALGYPIYF.

This chain connects TRBV23-1 to TRBJ1-5; D is undetermined. TRBV23-1 qualifies as an ORF whose function is uncertain. Trimming took 4 bases from V and 0 from J, leaving 10 bases between them. The CDR3 runs 15 residues. The CDR3 bases are TGCGCCAGCAGTCGGGTACAATATAGCAATCAGCCCCAGCATTTT. Protein product: CASSRVQYSNQPQHF.

V gene TRBV27 combines with J gene TRBJ2-7; D is unclear. V dropped 2 bases and J dropped 1 base, with 9 bases sitting between them. Germline values: CDR1 MNHEY, CDR2 SMNVEV (reference sequence). This CDR3 spans 14 amino acids. The chain's CDR3 is CASSLTPRSYEQYF. CDR3 DNA sequence: TGTGCCAGCAGTTTAACACCAAGATCCTACGAGCAGTACTTC.

This chain joins TRBV2 and TRBJ2-1; 9 bases map to TRBD1. This CDR3 contains 14 residues. CDR1 is SNHLY, CDR2 FYNNEI, per germline. V gave up 6 bases and J gave up 3 bases; unmatched junction bases: 3. Written as DNA, the CDR3 is TGTGCCAGCAGCCGGACAGGGGTCTACAATGAGCAGTTCTTC. Encoded protein: CASSRTGVYNEQFF.

The chain has TRBV18 and TRBJ1-6, with unresolved D. The CDR3 has 11 amino acids. Trimming left V 5 bases short and J 12 bases short, with 8 bases between. Per the germline V gene, CDR1 is KGHSH and CDR2 is LQKENI. DNA for the CDR3: TGTGCCAGCTCATCTAATATACCCCTCCACTTT. Residues: CASSSNIPLHF.

The chain carries TRBV20-1 and TRBJ2-5, with TRBD1 as a possible D gene (6 bases). The V gene's germline CDR1 is DFQATT and CDR2 SNEGSKA (reference sequence). V lost 3 bases and J 2 bases, leaving 7 bases between the germline ends. The CDR3 sequence is 12 residues long. The CDR3 reads CSASDRQETQYF. The CDR3 region has the DNA TGCAGTGCTAGTGACAGGCAAGAGACCCAGTACTTC.

This rearrangement joins TRBV11-2 to TRBJ2-7; no definite D call. The V and J ends lost 1 base and 6 bases respectively, with 10 bases between them. Germline V gene data show CDR1 as SGHAT and CDR2 as FQNNGV. The CDR3 contains 13 residues. CDR3 sequence: CASSLVRAGEQYF. The CDR3 bases are TGTGCCAGCAGCTTAGTTCGGGCCGGCGAGCAGTACTTC.

The chain uses TRBV28 and TRBJ1-2; 9 bases are shared with TRBD1. Germline lookup yields CDR1 MDHEN and CDR2 SYDVKM. Trimming at V came to 6 bases and at J to 1 base, leaving 6 bases not matched to a gene. The CDR3 is 15 residues long. In DNA form, the CDR3 reads TGTGCCAGCAGCTCCGGGACAGGGATTAACTATGGCTACACCTTC. This sequence encodes CASSSGTGINYGYTF.

The rearrangement joins TRBV6-2 or TRBV6-3 to TRBJ1-2; D remains ambiguous. The CDR3 is 14 amino acids. Per the germline V gene, CDR1 is MNHEY and CDR2 is SVGEGT. Trimming shortened V by 5 bases and J by 4 bases, and 14 bases separated the two germline ends. DNA of the CDR3: TGTGCCAGCAGTACCTCGGGCCTCAGCTATGGCTACACCTTC. This gives the protein CASSTSGLSYGYTF.

The CDR3 loop reads CASRPDRGRGNSPLHF. The CDR3 DNA follows: TGTGCCAGCAGACCGGACAGGGGGCGCGGTAATTCACCCCTCCACTTT. This chain links TRBV5-4 with TRBJ1-6, with 11 nucleotides matching TRBD1. Germline lookup yields CDR1 SGHNT and CDR2 YYREEE (reference sequence). This CDR3 spans 16 amino acids. V lost 5 bases and J lost 6; bases outside the gene matches: 7. Full variable domain (rest looked up from reference TRBV5-4 and TRBJ1-6): ETGVTQSPTHLIKTRGQQVTLRCSSQSGHNTVSWYQQALGQGPQFIFQYYREEENGRGNFPPRFSGLQFPNYSSELNVNALELDDSALYLCASRPDRGRGNSPLHFGNGTRLTVT.

The chain joins TRBV29-1 to TRBJ1-1, with TRBD1 as a possible D gene (6 bases). The length of the CDR3 is 13 residues. The ends were cut back, 5 bases at V and 0 bases at J, with 10 bases in the middle. Germline V gives CDR1 SQVTM, CDR2 ANQGSEA. The CDR3 region has the DNA TGCAGCGTTAGACAGGTAATGAACACTGAAGCTTTCTTT. Protein sequence: CSVRQVMNTEAFF.

J is TRBJ2-2 and V is TRBV6-5; D is uncertain. Per the germline V gene, CDR1 is MNHEY and CDR2 is SVGAGI. The V and J ends lost 6 bases and 2 bases respectively, with 13 bases between them. There are 15 residues in the CDR3. The CDR3 is CASRRSGPNTGELFF. The CDR3 bases are TGTGCCAGCAGGCGCTCAGGTCCTAACACCGGGGAGCTGTTTTTT.